The present TCR beta chain was sequenced within a study of early T cells in non-severe SARS-CoV-2 infection. Across the whole study: Unsorted whole-blood RNA was sequenced in bulk, leaving chains unpaired.

This clonotype was observed at least ten times. Antigen: not known. MiXCR was run by TCRdb on the 5' RACE reads, yielding one entry per CDR3 protein. This sample has more than 20,000 distinct CDR3 sequences; around 5.4% occur once, and the top ten carry less than 3%. Study-wide results and caveats: VDJdb matching skewed toward anti-spike CD8 responses, missing private and CD4 specificities.

This receptor was taken from an adult who was a healthcare worker with PCR-confirmed SARS-CoV-2 infection or an uninfected control (not recorded which). What was sequenced was whole blood.

CDR3 nucleotides: TGTGCCAGCAGCTTAGGACCCGGCAGCCAAGAGACCCAGTACTTC. Translation: CASSLGPGSQETQYF. This chain uses TRBV11-2 with TRBJ2-5; D remains ambiguous. The V gene lost 1 base and the J gene lost 1 base, with 10 bases spanning the gap. Germline V lookup: CDR1 SGHAT, CDR2 FQNNGV. The CDR3 is made up of 15 amino acids.